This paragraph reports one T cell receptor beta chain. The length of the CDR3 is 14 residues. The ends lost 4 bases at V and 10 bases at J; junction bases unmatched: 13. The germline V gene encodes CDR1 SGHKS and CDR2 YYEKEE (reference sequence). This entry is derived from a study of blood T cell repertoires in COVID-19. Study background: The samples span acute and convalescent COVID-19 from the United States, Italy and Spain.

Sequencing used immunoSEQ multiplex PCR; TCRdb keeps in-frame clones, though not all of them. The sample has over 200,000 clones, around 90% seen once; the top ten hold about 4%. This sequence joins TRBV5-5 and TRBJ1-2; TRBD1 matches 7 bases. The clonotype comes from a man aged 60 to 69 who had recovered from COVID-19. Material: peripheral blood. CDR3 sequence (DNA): TGTGCCAGCAGCCCATACACAGGGGAAATCGACTACACCTTC. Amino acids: CASSPYTGEIDYTF.